A selection of T cell receptor beta chains follows, all from one sample in a study of shared clonotypes between healthy human individuals. Only in-frame clones appear in the TCRdb table, and some are missing; sequencing was by immunoSEQ multiplex PCR. The sample has about 2,100,000 clones, roughly 91% seen once. Material: naive CD8+ T cells from PBMCs. Receptors were obtained from a man younger than 30 in good health. Some clones in this sample may be carry-over from other donors' samples. Both conserved end residues are part of each CDR3. D genes are given only for firm matches. Part of the rows lack a size; the others show once, few, many or a class for expanded clones.

size: -
V: TRBV9
D: TRBD2
J: TRBJ2-7
CDR3: CASSVGASGTYEQYF
DNA: TGTGCCAGCAGCGTAGGGGCTAGCGGGACCTACGAGCAGTACTTC

size: -
V: TRBV15
D: -
J: TRBJ2-7
CDR3: CATSTRVSYEQYF
DNA: TGTGCCACCAGCACCAGGGTCTCCTACGAGCAGTACTTC

size: -
V: TRBV9
D: -
J: TRBJ2-1
CDR3: CASSPGRPRDRQFF
DNA: TGTGCCAGCAGCCCGGGACGGCCGAGGGACCGCCAGTTCTTC

size: -
V: TRBV6-6
D: -
J: TRBJ1-4
CDR3: CASLGKGEKLFF
DNA: TGTGCCAGCCTCGGGAAGGGTGAAAAACTGTTTTTT

size: once
V: TRBV18
D: -
J: TRBJ2-7
CDR3: CASSLGQKDYEQYF
DNA: TGTGCCAGCTCACTAGGACAGAAGGACTACGAGCAGTACTTC

size: -
V: TRBV4-2
D: -
J: TRBJ2-7
CDR3: CASSQEENTYSYEQYF
DNA: TGTGCCAGCAGCCAAGAAGAAAACACTTATTCCTACGAGCAGTACTTC

size: once
V: TRBV27
D: -
J: TRBJ2-3
CDR3: CASNPRGTDTQYF
DNA: TGTGCCAGCAACCCAAGAGGCACAGATACGCAGTATTTT

size: -
V: TRBV28
D: TRBD1
J: TRBJ2-7
CDR3: CASSTRDRVMYF
DNA: TGTGCCAGCAGTACCCGGGACAGGGTGATGTACTTC

size: -
V: TRBV7-9
D: TRBD1
J: TRBJ1-1
CDR3: CASSFVGTARSEAFF
DNA: TGTGCCAGCAGCTTTGTTGGGACAGCCCGGAGTGAAGCTTTCTTT

size: -
V: TRBV11-2
D: -
J: TRBJ2-5
CDR3: CASSLGGGLGGQETQYF
DNA: TGTGCCAGCAGCTTAGGGGGAGGATTGGGCGGACAAGAGACCCAGTACTTC

size: -
V: TRBV27
D: TRBD1
J: TRBJ1-5
CDR3: CASSPGQGMQPQHF
DNA: TGTGCCAGCAGTCCCGGACAGGGAATGCAGCCCCAGCATTTT

size: -
V: TRBV14
D: -
J: TRBJ1-2
CDR3: CASSQGKGPYGYTF
DNA: TGTGCCAGCAGCCAAGGGAAGGGTCCCTATGGCTACACCTTC

size: -
V: TRBV7-9
D: TRBD1
J: TRBJ1-2
CDR3: CASSPGQNSYGYTF
DNA: TGTGCCAGCAGCCCGGGACAGAACTCCTATGGCTACACCTTC

size: -
V: TRBV28
D: -
J: TRBJ1-1
CDR3: CASSLSRTGMNTEAFF
DNA: TGTGCCAGCAGTTTAAGTCGAACAGGAATGAACACTGAAGCTTTCTTT

size: -
V: TRBV4-1
D: -
J: TRBJ1-1
CDR3: CASSLTEVWNTEAFF
DNA: TGCGCCAGCAGTCTGACAGAAGTCTGGAACACTGAAGCTTTCTTT

size: -
V: TRBV11-3
D: TRBD1
J: TRBJ2-1
CDR3: CASSSRGGQGGNEQFF
DNA: TGTGCCAGCAGCTCAAGGGGTGGACAGGGGGGGAATGAGCAGTTCTTC

size: -
V: TRBV28
D: TRBD1
J: TRBJ1-4
CDR3: CASSPSDRAHEKLFF
DNA: TGTGCCAGCAGTCCCTCGGACAGGGCGCATGAAAAACTGTTTTTT

size: -
V: TRBV10-3
D: TRBD2
J: TRBJ2-7
CDR3: CAIRELLAGGRGYEQYF
DNA: TGTGCCATCAGAGAACTATTAGCGGGAGGCCGGGGGTACGAGCAGTACTTC

size: once
V: TRBV4-1
D: TRBD2
J: TRBJ2-1
CDR3: CASSWKAGRMYNEQFF
DNA: TGCGCCAGCAGCTGGAAAGCGGGAAGAATGTACAATGAGCAGTTCTTC

size: -
V: TRBV5-1
D: -
J: TRBJ1-2
CDR3: CASSLELGGPSYGYTF
DNA: TGCGCCAGCAGCTTGGAGCTTGGCGGACCCAGCTATGGCTACACCTTC

size: -
V: TRBV20-1
D: -
J: TRBJ2-1
CDR3: CSARLGDEQFF
DNA: TGCAGTGCTAGATTGGGAGACGAGCAGTTCTTC

size: -
V: TRBV7-8
D: -
J: TRBJ2-3
CDR3: CASSPGRVDTQYF
DNA: TGTGCCAGCAGCCCCGGGCGGGTAGATACGCAGTATTTT

size: few
V: TRBV30
D: -
J: TRBJ1-5
CDR3: CAWSVRAGLNQPQHF
DNA: TGTGCCTGGAGTGTACGGGCAGGGCTAAATCAGCCCCAGCATTTT

size: -
V: TRBV7-2
D: -
J: TRBJ2-7
CDR3: CASREGPPYEQYF
DNA: TGTGCCAGCAGGGAGGGTCCACCCTACGAGCAGTACTTC

size: -
V: TRBV4-3
D: TRBD2
J: TRBJ2-7
CDR3: CASSPVAGSSYEQYF
DNA: TGCGCCAGCAGCCCGGTAGCGGGGTCCTCCTACGAGCAGTACTTC

size: -
V: TRBV4-3
D: TRBD1
J: TRBJ2-3
CDR3: CASSLLTGVAGTDTQYF
DNA: TGCGCCAGCAGCCTCCTCACAGGGGTAGCTGGCACAGATACGCAGTATTTT

size: once
V: TRBV7-9
D: -
J: TRBJ1-1
CDR3: CASSPQGTEAFF
DNA: TGTGCCAGCAGCCCACAGGGTACTGAAGCTTTCTTT

size: -
V: TRBV11-2
D: -
J: TRBJ2-1
CDR3: CASSFGGVQFF
DNA: TGTGCCAGCAGCTTTGGAGGGGTGCAGTTCTTC

size: -
V: TRBV19
D: -
J: TRBJ1-5
CDR3: CASSITPGEIQPQHF
DNA: TGTGCCAGTAGTATTACGCCAGGGGAAATTCAGCCCCAGCATTTT

size: -
V: TRBV30
D: TRBD2
J: TRBJ2-7
CDR3: CAWSPGLAGLRSPYEQYF
DNA: TGTGCCTGGAGTCCGGGACTAGCGGGCTTGAGGTCTCCCTACGAGCAGTACTTC

size: -
V: TRBV30
D: -
J: TRBJ1-2
CDR3: CASLKSRDYGYTF
DNA: TGTGCCTCCCTAAAATCAAGGGACTATGGCTACACCTTC

size: -
V: TRBV2
D: -
J: TRBJ2-2
CDR3: CASSEAALARTGELFF
DNA: TGTGCCAGCAGTGAAGCCGCGCTAGCGAGAACCGGGGAGCTGTTTTTT

size: -
V: TRBV5-8
D: -
J: TRBJ2-7
CDR3: CASTNRRSTSYEQYF
DNA: TGTGCCAGCACCAATCGACGATCCACCTCCTACGAGCAGTACTTC

size: -
V: TRBV19
D: -
J: TRBJ1-3
CDR3: CASSSDLAPGNTIYF
DNA: TGTGCCAGTAGTAGCGACTTGGCGCCCGGAAACACCATATATTTT

size: -
V: TRBV18
D: -
J: TRBJ2-2
CDR3: CASSPRDELLVNTGELFF
DNA: TGTGCCAGCTCACCACGGGACGAACTACTCGTTAACACCGGGGAGCTGTTTTTT

size: -
V: TRBV7-6
D: -
J: TRBJ2-1
CDR3: CASSFGVGGPYNEQFF
DNA: TGTGCCAGCAGCTTCGGGGTAGGGGGACCCTACAATGAGCAGTTCTTC

size: -
V: TRBV9
D: -
J: TRBJ1-3
CDR3: CASSEGGGLFGNTIYF
DNA: TGTGCCAGCAGCGAGGGGGGCGGACTCTTTGGAAACACCATATATTTT

size: few
V: TRBV4-2
D: -
J: TRBJ2-7
CDR3: CASSQVLGGFDEQYF
DNA: TGTGCCAGCAGCCAAGTACTGGGAGGCTTCGACGAGCAGTACTTC

size: -
V: TRBV27
D: -
J: TRBJ1-5
CDR3: CATGWGGPDSNQPQHF
DNA: TGTGCCACCGGCTGGGGAGGGCCGGATAGCAATCAGCCCCAGCATTTT

size: -
V: TRBV7-9
D: -
J: TRBJ2-2
CDR3: CASSSTSILNTGELFF
DNA: TGTGCCAGCAGCTCTACTAGTATTCTGAACACCGGGGAGCTGTTTTTT

size: -
V: TRBV11-2
D: -
J: TRBJ1-5
CDR3: CASSSYGNQPQHF
DNA: TGTGCCAGCAGCTCCTACGGCAATCAGCCCCAGCATTTT

size: -
V: TRBV7-9
D: TRBD2
J: TRBJ2-1
CDR3: CASSGTGTSGTRVWNEQFF
DNA: TGTGCCAGCAGCGGAACCGGGACTAGCGGGACAAGGGTCTGGAATGAGCAGTTCTTC

size: -
V: TRBV27
D: TRBD2
J: TRBJ2-7
CDR3: CASTEAGTVNEQYF
DNA: TGTGCCAGCACCGAAGCGGGAACAGTTAACGAGCAGTACTTC

size: -
V: TRBV7-2
D: -
J: TRBJ1-3
CDR3: CASTTGGSGNTIYF
DNA: TGTGCCAGCACGACAGGAGGCTCTGGAAACACCATATATTTT

size: once
V: TRBV14
D: -
J: TRBJ1-3
CDR3: CASSPGHSGNTIYF
DNA: TGTGCCAGCAGCCCGGGACACTCTGGAAACACCATATATTTT

size: -
V: TRBV27
D: -
J: TRBJ2-1
CDR3: CASSPTGTTGTEQFF
DNA: TGTGCCAGCAGTCCCACCGGGACAACGGGGACTGAGCAGTTCTTC

size: -
V: TRBV6-4
D: -
J: TRBJ2-2
CDR3: CASSDSGYTGELFF
DNA: TGTGCCAGCAGTGACTCGGGGTACACCGGGGAGCTGTTTTTT

size: few
V: TRBV7-9
D: -
J: TRBJ1-5
CDR3: CASSQSTDVNQPQHF
DNA: TGTGCCAGCAGCCAATCTACGGACGTCAATCAGCCCCAGCATTTT

size: -
V: TRBV29-1
D: TRBD2
J: TRBJ2-5
CDR3: CSVEDRGGQETQYF
DNA: TGCAGCGTTGAAGATCGGGGGGGCCAAGAGACCCAGTACTTC